The rows below give T cell receptor beta chains drawn from one sample of a study of shared clonotypes between healthy human individuals. Repertoires were generated with immunoSEQ multiplex PCR, while TCRdb's copy carries only in-frame clones and drops some. The data hold about 580,000 clones, with 98% observed a single time. The material sequenced was naive CD8+ T cells sorted from blood. Every receptor here comes from a young man in good health. Each CDR3 is given with its conserved first and last residue. Each record gives: D gene, V gene, J gene, CDR3 DNA, CDR3 protein. A D gene is named only where the DNA matches it firmly.

-,TRBV10-2,TRBJ1-1,TGCGCCAGCAGTGAGTCGGAAAGCCCCACGAACACTGAAGCTTTCTTT,CASSESESPTNTEAFF
-,TRBV4-1,TRBJ2-1,TGCGCCAGCAGCCAAGAGGCGGCTCGCTACAATGAGCAGTTCTTC,CASSQEAARYNEQFF
-,TRBV9,TRBJ2-7,TGTGCCAGCAGCGTAGGGGGGTTAGCATACGAGCAGTACTTC,CASSVGGLAYEQYF
-,TRBV11-2,TRBJ2-7,TGTGCCAGCAGCCTAGGGGTCTCCTACGAGCAGTACTTC,CASSLGVSYEQYF
TRBD2,TRBV5-4,TRBJ2-1,TGTGCCAGCAGCAACCCTCCGGGACTAGGATCAAATGAGCAGTTCTTC,CASSNPPGLGSNEQFF
-,TRBV7-2,TRBJ1-2,TGTGCCAGCAGCTTAGATAAAACGACTTTGACCTTC,CASSLDKTTLTF
TRBD1,TRBV27,TRBJ1-2,TGTGCCAGCAGCACCTCACAGGGGGCGCACTATGGCTACACCTTC,CASSTSQGAHYGYTF
-,TRBV7-9,TRBJ2-7,TGTGCCAGCAGCTTATCGGGGTCGGAGAACTACGAGCAGTACTTC,CASSLSGSENYEQYF
-,TRBV10-3,TRBJ2-7,TGTGCCATCAGTGAGGACACTAGCTCCTACGAGCAGTACTTC,CAISEDTSSYEQYF
TRBD1,TRBV27,TRBJ1-2,TGTGCCAGCAGCCGGATCCGGGGACAGGGTAATGGCTACACCTTC,CASSRIRGQGNGYTF
TRBD2,TRBV7-9,TRBJ2-1,TGTGCCAGCAGCTTCCCGGGGGGAGGGCCAGGTGAGCAGTTCTTC,CASSFPGGGPGEQFF
-,TRBV4-1,TRBJ2-1,TGCGCCAGCAGCCCCTCTGGCCACTATGAGCAGTTCTTC,CASSPSGHYEQFF
TRBD2,TRBV28,TRBJ2-5,TGTGCCAGCAGTTTACTAGCGGGAGGAGAGACCCAGTACTTC,CASSLLAGGETQYF
-,TRBV27,TRBJ1-1,TGTGCCAGCAGTTTTAGTCCGGGGAACACTGAAGCTTTCTTT,CASSFSPGNTEAFF
-,TRBV5-1,TRBJ2-3,TGCGCCAGCAGCTTGGCTTCCCGGACGAACGGTCCCACAGATACGCAGTATTTT,CASSLASRTNGPTDTQYF
-,TRBV27,TRBJ2-7,TGTGCCAGCAGTTTCGCAGGGCGCGCCTACGAGCAGTACTTC,CASSFAGRAYEQYF